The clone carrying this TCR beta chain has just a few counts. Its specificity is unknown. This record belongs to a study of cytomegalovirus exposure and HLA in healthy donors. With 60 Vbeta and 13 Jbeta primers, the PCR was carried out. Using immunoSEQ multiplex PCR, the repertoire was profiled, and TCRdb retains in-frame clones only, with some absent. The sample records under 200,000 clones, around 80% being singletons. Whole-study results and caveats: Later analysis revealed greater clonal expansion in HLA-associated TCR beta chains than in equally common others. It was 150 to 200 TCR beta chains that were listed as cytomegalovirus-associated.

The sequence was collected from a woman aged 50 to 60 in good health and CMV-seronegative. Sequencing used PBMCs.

CDR3 loop: CASSFRDFNEQFF. The DNA for the CDR3 is TGTGCCAGCAGTTTTCGGGACTTCAATGAGCAGTTCTTC. The chain is built from TRBV27 and TRBJ2-1; D possibly corresponds to TRBD2 (6 bases). V shed 3 bases and J shed 6 bases, with 9 bases lying between them. The CDR3 has 13 amino acids. The germline gives CDR1 MNHEY, CDR2 SMNVEV (reference sequence).